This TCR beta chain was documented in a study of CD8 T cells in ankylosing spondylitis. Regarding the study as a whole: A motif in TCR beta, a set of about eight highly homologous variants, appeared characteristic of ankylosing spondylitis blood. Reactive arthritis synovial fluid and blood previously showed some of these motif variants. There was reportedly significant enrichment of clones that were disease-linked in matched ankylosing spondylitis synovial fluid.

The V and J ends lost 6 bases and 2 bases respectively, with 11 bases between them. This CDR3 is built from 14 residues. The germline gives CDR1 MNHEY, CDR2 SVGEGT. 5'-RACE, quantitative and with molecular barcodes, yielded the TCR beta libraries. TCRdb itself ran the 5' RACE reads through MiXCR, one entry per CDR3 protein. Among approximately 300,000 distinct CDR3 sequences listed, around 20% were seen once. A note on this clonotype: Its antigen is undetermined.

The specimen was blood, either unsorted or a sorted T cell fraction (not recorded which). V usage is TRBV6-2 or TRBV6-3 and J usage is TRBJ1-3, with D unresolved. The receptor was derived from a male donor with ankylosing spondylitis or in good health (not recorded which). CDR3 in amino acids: CASSWKAPGNTIYF. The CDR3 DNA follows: TGTGCCAGCAGCTGGAAAGCACCTGGAAACACCATATATTTT.